This T cell receptor beta chain was sequenced in a study of cytomegalovirus exposure and HLA in healthy donors. In germline, CDR1 is MNHEY, CDR2 SMNVEV (reference sequence). This CDR3 has 16 amino acids. Trimming shortened V by 2 bases and J by 8 bases, and 21 bases separated the two germline ends. The PCR ran on 60 Vbeta and 13 Jbeta primers. The data were produced by immunoSEQ multiplex PCR, yet TCRdb's version contains in-frame clones alone and is incomplete. Here the sample spans over 150,000 clones, 80% being singletons. The clonotype comes from a man younger than 45 in good health and CMV-seronegative. The chain employs TRBV27 and TRBJ1-2; D is perhaps TRBD1 (5 bases). Sequenced sample: PBMCs. The CDR3 DNA follows: TGTGCCAGCAGTTTAGGGCAGGGAATTGGTATCGACGGCTACACCTTC. Translated, it gives CASSLGQGIGIDGYTF.